The entry that follows covers one TCR beta chain sequence. As yet, its antigen is unknown. Sequencing used immunoSEQ multiplex PCR; TCRdb keeps in-frame clones, though not all of them. The sample lists approximately 7,100 clones, 77% occurring once. Patient tissue came from resections in Japan or China, 2014–2017. This entry comes from a study of immune evolution from preneoplasia to lung adenocarcinoma. Study-wide points: T cell clonality was higher in KRAS-mutant than EGFR-mutant or wild-type nodules. Later-stage lesions appeared to have more T cells, more diversity, less clonality.

The CDR3 totals 16 residues. Trimming stripped 4 bases from V and 1 base from J, with 16 bases between. Germline V gene sequence: CDR1 LGHNA, CDR2 YNFKEQ. The source material was FFPE lung adenocarcinoma in situ tissue. The sequence was obtained from a person aged 60-79 years with lung adenocarcinoma. The chain combines TRBV4-2 with TRBJ2-5; D might be TRBD2 (5 bases). The CDR3 sequence is CASSPRGSWVQETQYF. The CDR3 coding sequence is TGTGCCAGCAGCCCCCGGGGTAGCTGGGTCCAAGAGACCCAGTACTTC.